This T cell receptor beta chain was obtained from a study of regulatory T cells in long-lasting Graves disease. The authors built TCR beta libraries using iRepertoire HTBI primers and Arm-PCR of CDR3 regions. TCRdb re-derived calls from the multiplex PCR reads in MiXCR, one entry per CDR3 protein. The sample shows hundreds of thousands of distinct CDR3 sequences, roughly 15% of them seen only once. The time point: newly diagnosed GD, antithyroid drugs for less than 3 months. Isolated PBMC RNA provided the starting material for the TCR library. V was shortened by 8 bases and J by 3 bases, with 12 bases between the two germline ends. The CDR3 is made up of 13 amino acids. From germline, CDR1 is LNHDA and CDR2 SQIVND (reference sequence). These data are also associated with another study on T cells in Graves' hyperthyroidism and ophthalmopathy.

The clonotype comes from a woman under 40 with Graves disease. This chain joins TRBV19 and TRBJ2-3; TRBD1 or TRBD2 may be the D gene (6 bases each). Specimen: peripheral blood mononuclear cells (PBMCs), collected at new diagnosis, from a patient treated with antithyroid drugs. The CDR3 protein is CASGGRGTDTQYF. The CDR3, as DNA: TGTGCCAGTGGGGGGCGCGGAACAGATACGCAGTATTTT.